The 6 T cell receptor beta chains listed next were all sequenced from one sample in a study of CD8+ T cells in alopecia areata. Stated treatment: oral pan-JAK inhibitor, 5-10 mg twice daily. Following extraction, RNA underwent reverse transcription to cDNA, which served as the sequencing template. Data came from immunoSEQ multiplex PCR; TCRdb stores just in-frame clones and leaves some out. The sample yields some 180,000 clones, around half seen once. The sequencing here drew on CD8+ T cells sorted from blood, taken at week 24, from a patient treated with tofacitinib. Receptor source: a human donor with alopecia areata.

The chain recombines TRBV30 with TRBJ1-1; weak D call: TRBD1 (6 bases). V was pared by 2 bases and J by 6 bases, with 16 bases between. The CDR3 sequence is 14 residues long. CDR1 is GTSNPN and CDR2 is SVGIG in the germline V gene (reference sequence). The CDR3 bases are TGTGCCTGGAGTTTTGGAGGGGGTGAGGCTGAAGCTTTCTTT. Its translation: CAWSFGGGEAEAFF.

This clone is medium-sized in the sample. This chain joins TRBV19 and TRBJ2-1; 7 nucleotides align to TRBD1. V shed 6 bases and J 5 bases; nucleotides not matched to a gene: 7. The CDR3 totals 14 residues. Germline lookup yields CDR1 LNHDA and CDR2 SQIVND (reference sequence). The CDR3 region has the DNA TGTGCCAGTAGACCGGGACAGATCCACAATGAGCAGTTCTTC. Its protein is CASRPGQIHNEQFF.

This clone appeared a single time. The chain is built from TRBV27 and TRBJ2-1; a possible D gene is TRBD1 (5 bases). Germline V gene data show CDR1 as MNHEY and CDR2 as SMNVEV (reference sequence). The CDR3 sequence is 12 residues long. The V end lost 5 bases, the J end lost 10 bases, and 12 bases lay between the germline ends. As DNA, the CDR3 is TGTGCCAGCAGTCCCCCAGGGATAGAGCAGTTCTTC. Residues: CASSPPGIEQFF.

This clone was seen a handful of times. This sequence joins TRBV13 and TRBJ2-7; D possibly uses TRBD1 or TRBD2 (5 bases each). V gave up 4 bases and J gave up 2 bases, with 12 bases separating them. Germline lookup yields CDR1 PRHDT and CDR2 FYEKMQ (reference sequence). The CDR3 runs 14 residues. In nucleotides, the CDR3 is TGTGCCAGCAGCTCGTCAGAGGGGACCTACGAGCAGTACTTC. It translates to CASSSSEGTYEQYF.

The CDR3 nucleotides read TGCGCCAGCAGCTTGAGGGGATCGGGACTGCTGGTAACCCAGTACTTC. It yields the protein CASSLRGSGLLVTQYF. This sequence joins TRBV5-1 and TRBJ2-5; D may be TRBD2 (6 bases). Trimming stripped 1 base from V and 8 bases from J, with 21 bases between. Germline V gene lookup returns CDR1 SGHRS and CDR2 YFSETQ. The length of the CDR3 is 16 residues.

V is TRBV19 and J is TRBJ2-2; the D gene is possibly TRBD2 (5 bases). In germline, CDR1 is LNHDA, CDR2 SQIVND (reference sequence). CDR3 length: 13 residues. Trimming pared 8 bases from V and 3 bases from J, leaving 10 bases between. CDR3 in amino acids: CASVARDTGELFF. CDR3 DNA: TGTGCCAGTGTAGCGAGGGACACCGGGGAGCTGTTTTTT.